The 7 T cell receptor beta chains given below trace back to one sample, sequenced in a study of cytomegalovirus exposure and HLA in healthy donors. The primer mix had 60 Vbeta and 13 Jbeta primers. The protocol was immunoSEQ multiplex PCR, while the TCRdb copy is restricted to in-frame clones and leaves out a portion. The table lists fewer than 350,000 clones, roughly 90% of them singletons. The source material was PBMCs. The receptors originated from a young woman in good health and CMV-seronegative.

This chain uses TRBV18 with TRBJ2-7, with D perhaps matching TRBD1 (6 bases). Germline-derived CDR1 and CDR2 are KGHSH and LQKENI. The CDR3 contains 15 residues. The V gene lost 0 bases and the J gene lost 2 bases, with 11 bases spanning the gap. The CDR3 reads CASSPPGTHTYEQYF. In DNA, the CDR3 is TGTGCCAGCTCACCACCCGGGACACACACCTACGAGCAGTACTTC.

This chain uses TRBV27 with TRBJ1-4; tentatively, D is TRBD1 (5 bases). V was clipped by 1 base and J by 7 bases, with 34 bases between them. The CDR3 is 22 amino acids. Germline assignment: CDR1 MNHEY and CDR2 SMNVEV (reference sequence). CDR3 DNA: TGTGCCAGCAGTTTATTCTCAGTCCGAACCGGAGGACTCAGGGACTCGGGTGAAAAACTGTTTTTT. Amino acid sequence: CASSLFSVRTGGLRDSGEKLFF. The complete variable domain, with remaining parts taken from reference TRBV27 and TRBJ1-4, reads EAQVTQNPRYLITVTGKKLTVTCSQNMNHEYMSWYRQDPGLGLRQIYYSMNVEVTDKGDVPEGYKVSRKEKRNFPLILESPSPNQTSLYFCASSLFSVRTGGLRDSGEKLFFGSGTQLSVL.

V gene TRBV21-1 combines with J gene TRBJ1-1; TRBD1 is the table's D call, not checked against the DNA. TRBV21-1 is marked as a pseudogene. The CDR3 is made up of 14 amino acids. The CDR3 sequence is CASSIDRMYGEAFF. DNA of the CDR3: TGTGCCAGCAGCATAGACAGGATGTACGGTGAAGCTTTCTTT.

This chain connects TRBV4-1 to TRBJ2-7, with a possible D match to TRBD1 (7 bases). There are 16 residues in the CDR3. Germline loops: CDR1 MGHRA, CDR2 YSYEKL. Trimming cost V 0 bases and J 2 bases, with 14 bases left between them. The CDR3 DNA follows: TGCGCCAGCAGCCAAGACGGGCAGGGGGGAACCTACGAGCAGTACTTC. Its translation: CASSQDGQGGTYEQYF.

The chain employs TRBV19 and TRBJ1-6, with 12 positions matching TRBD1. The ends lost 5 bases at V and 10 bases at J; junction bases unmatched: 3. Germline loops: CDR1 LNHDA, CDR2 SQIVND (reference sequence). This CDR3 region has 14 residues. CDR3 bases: TGTGCCAGTAGTGGGACAGGGGGCAACTCACCCCTCCACTTT. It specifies CASSGTGGNSPLHF.

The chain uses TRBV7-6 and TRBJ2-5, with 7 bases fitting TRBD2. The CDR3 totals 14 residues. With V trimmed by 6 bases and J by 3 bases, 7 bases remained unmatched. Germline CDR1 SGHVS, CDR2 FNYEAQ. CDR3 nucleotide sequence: TGTGCCAGCAGACCTCGGGGGGAGGAAGAGACCCAGTACTTC. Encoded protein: CASRPRGEEETQYF. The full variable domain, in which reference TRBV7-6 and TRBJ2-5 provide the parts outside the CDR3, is GAGVSQSPRYKVTKRGQDVALRCDPISGHVSLYWYRQALGQGPEFLTYFNYEAQQDKSGLPNDRFSAERPEGSISTLTIQRTEQRDSAMYRCASRPRGEEETQYFGPGTRLLVL.

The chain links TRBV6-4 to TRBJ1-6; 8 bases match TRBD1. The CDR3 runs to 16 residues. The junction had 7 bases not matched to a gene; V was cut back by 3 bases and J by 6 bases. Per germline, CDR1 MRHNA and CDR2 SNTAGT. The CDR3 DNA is TGTGCCAGCAGTGATCGCCCTGGACAGGGTAATTCACCCCTCCACTTT. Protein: CASSDRPGQGNSPLHF.